This TCR beta chain was profiled in a study of blood T cells in healthy people across ages. The CDR3 is made up of 15 amino acids. Germline V gene lookup returns CDR1 MGHRA and CDR2 YSYEKL. Trimming took 2 bases from V and 8 from J; bases not matched to a gene: 7. Regarding the study as a whole: It was the long-lived donors that had more naive CD4+ cells and higher diversity than aged donors. It was not possible, with unsorted PBMCs, to conclusively compare naive and antigen-experienced cells. Diversity of TCR beta correlated strongly with naive T cell percentage.

For the second PCR, which ran for roughly 7 to 11 cycles, a sample-barcoded 5' primer and a J-beta primer mix were used. TCRdb fed the 5' RACE reads into MiXCR, producing one record per CDR3 protein. Counted here are approximately 1.5 million distinct CDR3 sequences, around 36% occurring once; the ten biggest clones make up about 11%. In its sample, this clonotype was seen a few times. Its antigen is not identified. This chain joins TRBV4-1 and TRBJ1-4, with TRBD1 matching 8 bases. The TCR sequence derives from a woman aged 25 to 39 in good health. Input material: blood. The CDR3 region is CASSQTRTGHEKLFF. The CDR3 DNA follows: TGCGCCAGCAGCCAAACACGGACAGGGCACGAAAAACTGTTTTTT.